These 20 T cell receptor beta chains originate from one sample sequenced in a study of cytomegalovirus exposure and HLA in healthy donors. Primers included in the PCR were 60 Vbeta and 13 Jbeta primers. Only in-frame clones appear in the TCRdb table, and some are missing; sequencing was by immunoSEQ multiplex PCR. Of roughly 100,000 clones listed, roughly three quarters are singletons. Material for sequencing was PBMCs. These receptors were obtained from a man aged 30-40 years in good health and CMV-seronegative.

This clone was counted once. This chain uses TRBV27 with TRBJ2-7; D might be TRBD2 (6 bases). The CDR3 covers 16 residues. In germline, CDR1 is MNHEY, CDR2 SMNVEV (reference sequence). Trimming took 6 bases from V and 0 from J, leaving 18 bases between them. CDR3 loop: CASSPAGPILSYEQYF. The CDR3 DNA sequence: TGTGCCAGCAGCCCAGCGGGCCCCATCCTCTCCTACGAGCAGTACTTC.

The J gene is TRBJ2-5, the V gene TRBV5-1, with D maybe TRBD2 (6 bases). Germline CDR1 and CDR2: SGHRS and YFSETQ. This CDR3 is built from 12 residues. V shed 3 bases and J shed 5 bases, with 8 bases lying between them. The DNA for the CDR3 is TGCGCCAGCAGCTCGGCGGGGGAGACCCAGTACTTC. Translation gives CASSSAGETQYF.

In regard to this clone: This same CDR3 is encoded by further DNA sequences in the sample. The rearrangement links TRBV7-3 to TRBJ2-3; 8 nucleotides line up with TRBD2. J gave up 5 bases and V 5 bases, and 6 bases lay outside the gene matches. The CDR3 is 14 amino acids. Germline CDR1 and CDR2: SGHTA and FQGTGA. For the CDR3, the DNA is TGTGCCAGCAGCCTCCCCACTAGCGGAGATACGCAGTATTTT. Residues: CASSLPTSGDTQYF.

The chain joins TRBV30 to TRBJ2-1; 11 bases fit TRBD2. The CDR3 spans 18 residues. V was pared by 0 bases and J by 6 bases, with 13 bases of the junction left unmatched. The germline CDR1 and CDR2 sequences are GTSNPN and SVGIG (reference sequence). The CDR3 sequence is CAWSVLRTSGSPSNEQFF. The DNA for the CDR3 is TGTGCCTGGAGTGTACTGAGAACTAGCGGGAGCCCTAGCAATGAGCAGTTCTTC. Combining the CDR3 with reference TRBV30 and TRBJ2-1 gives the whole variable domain SQTIHQWPATLVQPVGSPLSLECTVEGTSNPNLYWYRQAAGRGLQLLFYSVGIGQISSEVPQNLSASRPQDRQFILSSKKLLLSDSGFYLCAWSVLRTSGSPSNEQFFGPGTRLTVL.

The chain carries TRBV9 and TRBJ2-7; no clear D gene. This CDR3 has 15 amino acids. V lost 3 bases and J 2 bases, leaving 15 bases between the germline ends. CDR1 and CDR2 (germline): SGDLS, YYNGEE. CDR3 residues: CASSEAPGRPYEQYF. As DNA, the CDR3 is TGTGCCAGCAGCGAAGCTCCAGGCCGACCCTACGAGCAGTACTTC.

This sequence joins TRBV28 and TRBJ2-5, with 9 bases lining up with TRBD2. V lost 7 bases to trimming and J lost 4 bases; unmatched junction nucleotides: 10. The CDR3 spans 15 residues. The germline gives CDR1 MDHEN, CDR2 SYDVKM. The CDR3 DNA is TGTGCCAGCACCTTAGCGGGAGAAGGGGGAGAGACCCAGTACTTC. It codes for CASTLAGEGGETQYF. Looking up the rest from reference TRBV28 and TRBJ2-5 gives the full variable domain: DVKVTQSSRYLVKRTGEKVFLECVQDMDHENMFWYRQDPGLGLRLIYFSYDVKMKEKGDIPEGYSVSREKKERFSLILESASTNQTSMYLCASTLAGEGGETQYFGPGTRLLVL.

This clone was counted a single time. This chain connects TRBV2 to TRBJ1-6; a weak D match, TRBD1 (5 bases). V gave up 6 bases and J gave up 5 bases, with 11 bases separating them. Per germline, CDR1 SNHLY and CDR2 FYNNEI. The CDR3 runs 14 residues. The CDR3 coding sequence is TGTGCCAGCAGCACGCAGGGTAATAATTCACCCCTCCACTTT. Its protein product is CASSTQGNNSPLHF.

In nucleotides, the CDR3 is TGTGCCAGCAGCCAAGCCCTAGGAAGCGGCGGGGAGACCCAGTACTTC. It encodes CASSQALGSGGETQYF. The chain uses TRBV14 and TRBJ2-5, with D tentatively TRBD2 (5 bases). V was shortened by 1 base and J by 5 bases, with 17 bases between the two germline ends. Germline V gene data show CDR1 as SGHDN and CDR2 as FVKESK. The CDR3 runs to 16 residues.

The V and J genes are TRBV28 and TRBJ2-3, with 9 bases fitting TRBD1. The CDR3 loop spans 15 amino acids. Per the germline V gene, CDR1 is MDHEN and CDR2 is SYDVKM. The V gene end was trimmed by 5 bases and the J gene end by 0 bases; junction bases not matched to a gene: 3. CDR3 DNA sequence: TGTGCCAGCAGTCCAGGGACAGGGAGCACAGATACGCAGTATTTT. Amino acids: CASSPGTGSTDTQYF.

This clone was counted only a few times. The CDR3 region is CASSRGTLQETQYF. DNA of the CDR3: TGTGCCAGCTCACGCGGGACGCTACAAGAGACCCAGTACTTC. The chain joins TRBV18 to TRBJ2-5, with a weak D call TRBD2 (6 bases). The CDR3 contains 14 residues. Trimming pared 4 bases from V and 2 bases from J, leaving 11 bases between. From germline, CDR1 is KGHSH and CDR2 LQKENI.

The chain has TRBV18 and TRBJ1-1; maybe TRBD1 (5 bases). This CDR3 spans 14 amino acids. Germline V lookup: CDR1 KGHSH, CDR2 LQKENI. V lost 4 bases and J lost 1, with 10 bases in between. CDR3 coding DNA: TGTGCCAGCTCACGCGACAGATCGAACACTGAAGCTTTCTTT. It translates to CASSRDRSNTEAFF.

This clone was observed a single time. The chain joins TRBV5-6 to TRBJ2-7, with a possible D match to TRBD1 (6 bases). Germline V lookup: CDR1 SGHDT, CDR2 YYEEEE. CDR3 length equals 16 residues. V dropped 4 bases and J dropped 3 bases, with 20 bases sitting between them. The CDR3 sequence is CASSVQEGGGSYEQYF. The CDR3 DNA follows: TGTGCCAGCAGCGTACAAGAGGGTGGGGGCAGCTACGAGCAGTACTTC.

The CDR3 bases are TGTGCCAGTAACTCAGGAACGAGCGGCTACACCTTC. Encoded protein: CASNSGTSGYTF. The V and J genes are TRBV6-1 and TRBJ1-2; D unclear. Trimming pared 9 bases from V and 8 bases from J, leaving 16 bases between. This CDR3 comprises 12 residues. The germline V gene encodes CDR1 MNHNS and CDR2 SASEGT.

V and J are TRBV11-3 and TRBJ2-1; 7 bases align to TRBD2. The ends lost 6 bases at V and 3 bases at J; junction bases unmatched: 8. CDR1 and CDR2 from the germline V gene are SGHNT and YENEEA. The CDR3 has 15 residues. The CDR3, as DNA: TGTGCCAGCAGTTCCGGGACTATCGGCTACAATGAGCAGTTCTTC. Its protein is CASSSGTIGYNEQFF.

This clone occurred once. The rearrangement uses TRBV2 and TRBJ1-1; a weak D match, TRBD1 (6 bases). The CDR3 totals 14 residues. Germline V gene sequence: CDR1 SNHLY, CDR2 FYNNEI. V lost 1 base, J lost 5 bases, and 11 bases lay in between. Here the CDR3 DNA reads TGTGCCAGCAGTGAAGAGGGGGGGAGGACTGAAGCTTTCTTT. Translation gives CASSEEGGRTEAFF.

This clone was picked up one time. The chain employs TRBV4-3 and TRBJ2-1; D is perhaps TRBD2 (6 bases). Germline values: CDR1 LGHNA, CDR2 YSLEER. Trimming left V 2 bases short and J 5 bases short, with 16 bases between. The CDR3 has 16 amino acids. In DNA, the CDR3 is TGCGCCAGCAGCCAATTGGGGGGAGGATTAAACAATGAGCAGTTCTTC. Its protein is CASSQLGGGLNNEQFF.

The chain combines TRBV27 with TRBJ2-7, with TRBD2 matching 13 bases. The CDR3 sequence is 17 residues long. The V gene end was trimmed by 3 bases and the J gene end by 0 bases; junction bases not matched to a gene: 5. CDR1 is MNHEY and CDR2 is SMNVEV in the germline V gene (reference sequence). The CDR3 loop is CASSLVLAGGSSYEQYF. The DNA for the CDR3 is TGTGCCAGCAGTTTGGTACTAGCGGGAGGGAGCTCCTACGAGCAGTACTTC.

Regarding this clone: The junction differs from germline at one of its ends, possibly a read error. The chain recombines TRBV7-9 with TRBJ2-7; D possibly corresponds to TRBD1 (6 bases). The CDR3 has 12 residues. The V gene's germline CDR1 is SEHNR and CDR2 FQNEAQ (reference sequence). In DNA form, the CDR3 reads TGTTCCAGCAGCTCCAGGGGTTACGAGCAGTACTTC. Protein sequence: CSSSSRGYEQYF.

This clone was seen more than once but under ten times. DNA for the CDR3: TGTGCCAGCAGCACAGACAGGGAGAGGACTGGGGCCAACGTCCTGACTTTC. Its translation is CASSTDRERTGANVLTF. V is TRBV11-3 and J is TRBJ2-6, with 7 bases matching TRBD1. The CDR3 spans 17 residues. From germline, CDR1 is SGHNT and CDR2 YENEEA. Trimming at V came to 5 bases and at J to 2 bases, leaving 9 bases not matched to a gene.

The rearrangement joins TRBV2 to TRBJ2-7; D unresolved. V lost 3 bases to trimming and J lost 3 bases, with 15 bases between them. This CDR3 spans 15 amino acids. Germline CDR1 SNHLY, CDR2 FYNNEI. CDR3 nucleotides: TGTGCCAGCAGTGACGGTGGTCCTACTCTCTACGAGCAGTACTTC. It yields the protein CASSDGGPTLYEQYF. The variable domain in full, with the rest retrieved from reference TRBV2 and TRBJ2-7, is EPEVTQTPSHQVTQMGQEVILRCVPISNHLYFYWYRQILGQKVEFLVSFYNNEISEKSEIFDDQFSVERPDGSNFTLKIRSTKLEDSAMYFCASSDGGPTLYEQYFGPGTRLTVT.